This TCR beta chain was identified in a study of technical replicates of blood from a few donors. This CDR3 has 14 residues. Germline loops: CDR1 SGHAT, CDR2 FQNNGV. Germline trimming cut 3 bases from V and 11 bases from J; bases unmatched to any gene: 9. Produced via immunoSEQ multiplex PCR; TCRdb's table is partial and in-frame only. The sample yields tens of thousands of clones, under 95% seen once. The rearrangement links TRBV11-2 to TRBJ1-4; 7 bases match TRBD1. The receptor was isolated from a human donor in good health. The source material was T cells isolated from PBMCs. CDR3 region: CASSFDRVAGKLFF. The CDR3 DNA sequence: TGTGCCAGCAGCTTTGACAGGGTTGCCGGTAAACTGTTTTTT.